Given below is one T cell receptor (beta chain) in context. Its antigen is not known. The germline V gene has CDR1 SGHVS and CDR2 FQNEAQ. This CDR3 comprises 15 residues. V shed 4 bases and J shed 3 bases, with 16 bases lying between them. After template switching added a universal primer site, the resulting cDNA carried unique molecular identifiers. TCRdb reanalysed the 5' RACE reads using MiXCR and keeps one entry per CDR3 protein. The sample contains hundreds of thousands of distinct CDR3 sequences, about 12% of which appear only once. This record comes from a study of identical twins. The study's findings and limits: One should note that invariant MAIT and iNKT cells could partly confound zero-insertion analyses.

The sample was also reused in another study, on yellow fever vaccine responses in identical twins.

The source is a woman aged 18-29 years in good health. The sequencing input was PBMCs. This rearrangement joins TRBV7-8 to TRBJ2-7, with D tentatively TRBD1 (6 bases). The CDR3 sequence: CASSSRADRYYEQYV. The DNA of the CDR3 is TGTGCCAGCAGCTCTAGGGCAGACAGGTACTACGAGCAGTACGTC.